The 21 T cell receptor beta chains reported below all come from one sample, sequenced in a study of CD8+ T cells in alopecia areata. Reverse transcription of extracted RNA yielded cDNA, which provided the sequencing template. Measured with immunoSEQ multiplex PCR; TCRdb has only the in-frame clones, and not every one. The sample includes some 99,000 clones, 35% to 50% of them seen just once. Sequencing was performed on CD4+ T cells sorted from blood. These receptors were obtained from a human donor with alopecia areata.

This clone was observed a handful of times. This chain links TRBV29-1 with TRBJ2-3; D is undetermined. CDR3 size: 16 residues. Trimming took off 4 bases at V and 2 bases at J, with 19 bases between the two ends. CDR1 and CDR2 from the germline V gene are SQVTM and ANQGSEA. The CDR3 DNA follows: TGCAGCGTTGTCTTGGGCCATCGCCCCCCCACAGATACGCAGTATTTT. This sequence encodes CSVVLGHRPPTDTQYF.

This clone has only a few counts. The chain has TRBV28 and TRBJ2-1; 8 bases map to TRBD1. The CDR3 is 14 residues long. CDR1 is MDHEN and CDR2 is SYDVKM in the germline V gene. Trimming removed 4 bases from V and 4 bases from J; junction bases left unmatched: 3. CDR3 sequence reads: CASSSRTGYNEQFF. The CDR3 coding sequence is TGTGCCAGCAGTTCCCGGACAGGGTACAATGAGCAGTTCTTC.

This clone has more than one count but fewer than ten. CDR3 amino acids: CSVEEGAAGYTF. DNA of the CDR3: TGCAGCGTTGAAGAGGGGGCTGCTGGCTACACCTTC. This chain joins TRBV29-1 and TRBJ1-2; possible D gene TRBD1, 6 bases. Germline CDR1 reads SQVTM; CDR2 reads ANQGSEA. The CDR3 loop spans 12 amino acids. The V and J ends lost 0 bases and 7 bases respectively, with 9 bases between them.

The chain links TRBV30 to TRBJ2-7; 10 bases map to TRBD2. The CDR3 runs 16 residues. The V gene end was trimmed by 3 bases and the J gene end by 6 bases; junction bases not matched to a gene: 14. CDR1 GTSNPN and CDR2 SVGIG come from the germline V gene (reference sequence). CDR3: CAWSPGVAGGGLEQYF. The CDR3 nucleotides read TGTGCCTGGAGCCCCGGGGTAGCGGGAGGAGGCCTCGAGCAGTACTTC.

As regards this clone: Other nucleotide sequences in the sample specify the same CDR3. The chain carries TRBV30 and TRBJ2-3; D might be TRBD2 (5 bases). CDR1 GTSNPN and CDR2 SVGIG come from the germline V gene (reference sequence). The CDR3 is 12 residues long. Trimming shortened V by 1 base and J by 3 bases, and 5 bases separated the two germline ends. Here the CDR3 reads CAWSGGTDTQYF. The CDR3 DNA sequence: TGTGCCTGGAGTGGCGGGACAGATACGCAGTATTTT.

This sequence joins TRBV29-1 and TRBJ2-3; possibly TRBD1 for D (5 bases). V dropped 3 bases and J dropped 4 bases, with 11 bases sitting between them. Germline CDR1 and CDR2: SQVTM and ANQGSEA. The CDR3 has 13 amino acids. The CDR3 spells CSVEGRAPDTQYF. As DNA, the CDR3 is TGCAGCGTTGAGGGCAGGGCACCAGATACGCAGTATTTT.

V usage is TRBV30 and J usage is TRBJ1-2; D is unresolved. There are 10 residues in the CDR3. The germline CDR1 and CDR2 sequences are GTSNPN and SVGIG (reference sequence). Trimming stripped 2 bases from V and 8 bases from J, with 6 bases between. Here the CDR3 DNA reads TGTGCCTGGAGTCAGACAGGCTACACCTTC. This translates into CAWSQTGYTF.

V is TRBV5-1 and J is TRBJ2-3, with D possibly being TRBD2 (5 bases). V lost 7 bases, J lost 0 bases, and 12 bases lay in between. From germline, CDR1 is SGHRS and CDR2 YFSETQ. This CDR3 is 14 amino acids long. The chain's CDR3 is CASRSVISTDTQYF. CDR3 sequence (DNA): TGCGCCAGCCGTAGCGTGATAAGCACAGATACGCAGTATTTT.

The chain is built from TRBV29-1 and TRBJ2-1, with D perhaps TRBD2 (6 bases). Germline V lookup: CDR1 SQVTM, CDR2 ANQGSEA. The CDR3 runs to 13 residues. Trimming removed 6 bases from V and 10 bases from J, with 19 bases in between. The CDR3 DNA reads as TGCAGCGTGCAACTAGCTTTAGGTCTGGAGCAGTTCTTC. It translates to CSVQLALGLEQFF.

The gene calls are TRBV28 and TRBJ2-5; 7 nucleotides agree with TRBD1. The CDR3 extends over 15 amino acids. V shed 5 bases, J shed 4 bases, and the junction held 10 bases outside the gene matches. CDR1 and CDR2 (germline): MDHEN, SYDVKM. The CDR3 DNA reads TGTGCCAGCAGTCCCACCCAGACAGGGCGAGAGACCCAGTACTTC. Protein product: CASSPTQTGRETQYF.

This clone was observed a single time. The rearrangement uses TRBV29-1 and TRBJ2-3, with D perhaps TRBD2 (7 bases). The germline V gene has CDR1 SQVTM and CDR2 ANQGSEA. CDR3 size: 17 residues. V was trimmed by 4 bases and J by 2 bases, leaving 22 bases between them. CDR3 nucleotides: TGCAGCGTTGGGCAGGGCGTGGGGGGGCTCTACACAGATACGCAGTATTTT. It translates to CSVGQGVGGLYTDTQYF.

This clone was observed once. This sequence joins TRBV5-4 and TRBJ2-4; D not resolved. Germline V lookup: CDR1 SGHNT, CDR2 YYREEE (reference sequence). Between the trimmed V and J ends, which lost 7 bases and 7 bases, there was a span of 15 bases. The CDR3 sequence is 13 residues long. This CDR3 reads CASRALVDNIQYF. In DNA, the CDR3 is TGTGCCAGCCGCGCCCTAGTTGATAACATTCAGTACTTC.

CDR3 in amino acids: CASGTGQGNEQFF. The CDR3 DNA sequence: TGTGCTAGTGGTACCGGCCAGGGTAATGAGCAGTTCTTC. The rearrangement joins TRBV12-5 to TRBJ2-1; D is possibly TRBD1 (5 bases). This CDR3 spans 13 amino acids. V lost 5 bases and J lost 7, with 12 bases in between. The germline gives CDR1 LGHNT, CDR2 FRNRAP.

The chain employs TRBV5-1 and TRBJ1-6; tentative D call: TRBD1 (5 bases). This CDR3 comprises 16 residues. In germline, CDR1 is SGHRS, CDR2 YFSETQ. V shed 0 bases and J shed 7 bases, with 14 bases lying between them. The CDR3 DNA reads as TGCGCCAGCAGCTTGGACGGGGACCCGGGGAATTCACCCCTCCACTTT. The encoded protein is CASSLDGDPGNSPLHF.

A few counts support this clone. CDR3 amino acids: CASSERWLPYNEQFF. CDR3 coding DNA: TGTGCCAGCAGTGAAAGATGGCTACCATACAATGAGCAGTTCTTC. The rearrangement joins TRBV2 to TRBJ2-1; D remains unclear. Trimming pared 2 bases from V and 4 bases from J, leaving 12 bases between. Looked up from germline, CDR1 is SNHLY and CDR2 is FYNNEI. This CDR3 contains 15 residues.

Only a few counts were recorded for this clone. This rearrangement joins TRBV28 to TRBJ1-6; D ambiguous. The V gene lost 3 bases and the J gene lost 7 bases, with 22 bases spanning the gap. In germline, CDR1 is MDHEN, CDR2 SYDVKM. There are 18 residues in the CDR3. The CDR3, as DNA: TGTGCCAGCAGTTTTTTAACCGGACGGCCTTCGGGAAATTCACCCCTCCACTTT. Translation gives CASSFLTGRPSGNSPLHF.

This chain uses TRBV28 with TRBJ2-5; D is undetermined. Trimming took off 2 bases at V and 5 bases at J, with 9 bases between the two ends. The CDR3 contains 13 residues. CDR1 is MDHEN, CDR2 SYDVKM, per germline. The CDR3 protein is CASSLGSVETQYF. The CDR3 nucleotides are TGTGCCAGCAGTTTAGGCAGCGTGGAGACCCAGTACTTC.

Only a few counts were recorded for this clone. The chain couples TRBV29-1 to TRBJ1-2; D is unresolved. Per the germline V gene, CDR1 is SQVTM and CDR2 is ANQGSEA. V lost 5 bases to trimming and J lost 4 bases, with 14 bases between them. The CDR3 contains 13 residues. CDR3 in amino acids: CSVSAGQFYGYTF. Here the CDR3 DNA reads TGCAGCGTTTCCGCTGGGCAGTTCTATGGCTACACCTTC.

The table lists this clone with a few counts. The chain carries TRBV2 and TRBJ2-3, with D maybe TRBD2 (5 bases). V lost 7 bases to trimming and J lost 1 base, with 21 bases between them. The CDR3 extends over 17 amino acids. Germline CDR1 reads SNHLY; CDR2 reads FYNNEI. The CDR3 DNA reads as TGTGCCAGCAAACATTGGGAGACTCTAAGGGGCACAGATACGCAGTATTTT. It specifies CASKHWETLRGTDTQYF. The variable domain in full, completed from reference TRBV2 and TRBJ2-3, reads EPEVTQTPSHQVTQMGQEVILRCVPISNHLYFYWYRQILGQKVEFLVSFYNNEISEKSEIFDDQFSVERPDGSNFTLKIRSTKLEDSAMYFCASKHWETLRGTDTQYFGPGTRLTVL.

This chain uses TRBV29-1 with TRBJ2-6; TRBD2 aligns across 7 bases. This CDR3 is 15 amino acids long. J lost 0 bases, V lost 3 bases, and 2 bases had no gene match. Germline CDR1 is SQVTM and CDR2 is ANQGSEA. The CDR3 loop reads CSVDGGSSGANVLTF. CDR3 coding DNA: TGCAGCGTTGACGGGGGGAGCTCTGGGGCCAACGTCCTGACTTTC.

This clone appeared a few times. The V call is TRBV11-2, the J call TRBJ2-7; 8 nucleotides align to TRBD1. V lost 4 bases, J lost 5 bases, and 7 bases stayed unmatched. This CDR3 contains 14 residues. Germline loops: CDR1 SGHAT, CDR2 FQNNGV. The CDR3 nucleotides read TGTGCCAGCAGCTCCCCGGGGACAGGCAACGAGCAGTACTTC. It is translated as CASSSPGTGNEQYF.